This T cell receptor (beta chain) was documented in a study of shared clonotypes between healthy human individuals. About the study: A donor's plate count was three for CD4 naive and three for CD4 memory; CD8 naive had two and CD8 memory one. Study-level findings and limits: All-four-donor shared clonotypes had higher generation probabilities than non-shared clonotypes did.

The germline V gene has CDR1 SGHTA and CDR2 FQGNSA. CDR3 length: 15 residues. V lost 1 base, J lost 5 bases, and 12 bases lay in between. Assay used: immunoSEQ multiplex PCR; TCRdb lists only in-frame clones, some missing. The sample lists over 850,000 clones, 75% to 85% occurring once. This clone was recorded once. Its antigen is as yet unknown. Sequenced sample: memory CD4+ T cells from PBMCs. Subset denoted: CD45RA-negative fraction. The chain links TRBV7-2 to TRBJ1-5; D perhaps matches TRBD1 (5 bases). The sequence derives from a man between 18 and 35 years old in good health. Some clones in this sample may be carry-over from other donors' samples. CDR3 DNA sequence: TGTGCCAGCAGCTTAGATTCTGGGACCGATCAGCCCCAGCATTTT. Its protein is CASSLDSGTDQPQHF.